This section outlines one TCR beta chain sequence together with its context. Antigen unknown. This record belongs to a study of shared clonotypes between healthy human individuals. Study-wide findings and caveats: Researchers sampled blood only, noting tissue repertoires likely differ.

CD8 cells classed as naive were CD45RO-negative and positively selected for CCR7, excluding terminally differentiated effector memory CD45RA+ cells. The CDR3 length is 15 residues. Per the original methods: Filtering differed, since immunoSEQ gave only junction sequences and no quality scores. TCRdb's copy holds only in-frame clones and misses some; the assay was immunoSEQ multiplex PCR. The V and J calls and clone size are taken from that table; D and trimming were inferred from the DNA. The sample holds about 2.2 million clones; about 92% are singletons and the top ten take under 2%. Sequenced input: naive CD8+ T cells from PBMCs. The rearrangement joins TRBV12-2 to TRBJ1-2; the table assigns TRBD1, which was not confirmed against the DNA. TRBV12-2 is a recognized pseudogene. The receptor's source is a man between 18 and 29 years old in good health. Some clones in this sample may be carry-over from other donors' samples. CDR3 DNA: TGTGCAAGTCGCTTAGGTTCCGACAGACAGGAGGGCTACACCTTC. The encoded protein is CASRLGSDRQEGYTF.